These 20 T cell receptor beta chains were sequenced from one sample in a study of blood T cell repertoires in COVID-19 (dated by TCRdb to 2018 to 2020). Libraries were prepared through the immunoSEQ multiplex PCR assay. TCRdb carries this immuneACCESS record with in-frame sequences only. Its versions omit some clonotypes, under half of them owing to an unresolved V gene in the studies checked, with the rest unexplained. This sample holds more than 300,000 clones; approximately 91% were observed only once. The top ten clones comprise around 3.9% of the sample. Sequencing was performed on PBMCs or T cells enriched from blood (not recorded which). The receptors originated from a woman between 25 and 40 years old who had been exposed to COVID-19.

The chain couples TRBV7-2 to TRBJ2-3; D gene unclear. V was trimmed by 7 bases and J by 2 bases, leaving 13 bases between them. The germline gives CDR1 SGHTA, CDR2 FQGNSA. The CDR3 is made up of 14 amino acids. In nucleotides, the CDR3 is TGTGCCAGCACGTTTGACACAAACACAGATACGCAGTATTTT. Protein sequence: CASTFDTNTDTQYF.

The chain recombines TRBV11-2 with TRBJ1-6; D might be TRBD1 (5 bases). CDR1 is SGHAT and CDR2 is FQNNGV in the germline V gene. The CDR3 loop spans 16 amino acids. V was pared by 4 bases and J by 0 bases, with 10 bases between. The CDR3 DNA follows: TGTGCCAGCAGCTCCGGACACGGCTCCTATAATTCACCCCTCCACTTT. It is translated as CASSSGHGSYNSPLHF.

The rearrangement joins TRBV9 to TRBJ1-4; D uncertain. V gave up 0 bases and J gave up 0 bases, with 6 bases separating them. CDR1 is SGDLS and CDR2 is YYNGEE in the germline V gene. The CDR3 has 15 amino acids. The CDR3, as DNA: TGTGCCAGCAGCGTAGGGCCAGCAACTAATGAAAAACTGTTTTTT. Its translation is CASSVGPATNEKLFF.

The rearrangement uses TRBV5-1 and TRBJ1-6, with 7 bases aligning to TRBD1. Trimming cost V 0 bases and J 9 bases; bases outside gene matches: 3. CDR1 and CDR2 from the germline V gene are SGHRS and YFSETQ. This CDR3 comprises 14 residues. The DNA of the CDR3 is TGCGCCAGCAGCTTGGAGCAGGGGGGTTCACCCCTCCACTTT. Translated, it gives CASSLEQGGSPLHF.

The rearrangement joins TRBV5-1 to TRBJ1-1, with D tentatively TRBD1 (6 bases). The V gene lost 4 bases and the J gene lost 1 base, with 17 bases spanning the gap. This CDR3 comprises 16 residues. Germline V gene lookup returns CDR1 SGHRS and CDR2 YFSETQ. CDR3 residues: CASSQNRVGENTEAFF. In nucleotides, the CDR3 is TGCGCCAGCAGCCAAAACAGGGTAGGGGAGAACACTGAAGCTTTCTTT.

The chain links TRBV6-5 to TRBJ1-2; a possible D gene is TRBD1 (5 bases). V lost 6 bases to trimming and J lost 8 bases, with 16 bases between them. CDR3 length: 13 amino acids. Germline CDR1 reads MNHEY; CDR2 reads SVGAGI. CDR3 sequence: CASSPNDRSGYTF. The CDR3 DNA follows: TGTGCCAGCAGCCCCAATGACAGAAGCGGCTACACCTTC.

The rearrangement links TRBV5-1 to TRBJ1-1, with 8 bases fitting TRBD1. From germline, CDR1 is SGHRS and CDR2 YFSETQ. The CDR3 is 17 residues long. The ends lost 0 bases at V and 4 bases at J; junction bases unmatched: 11. CDR3 loop: CASSLGGQGALGTEAFF. In DNA form, the CDR3 reads TGCGCCAGCAGCTTGGGAGGCCAGGGGGCTTTGGGCACTGAAGCTTTCTTT.

The J gene is TRBJ1-5, the V gene TRBV5-8, with D unclear. Germline CDR1 is SGHTS and CDR2 is YDEGEE. The ends were cut back, 3 bases at V and 4 bases at J, with 11 bases in the middle. The CDR3 runs 14 residues. The CDR3 protein is CASSSTGVNQPQHF. CDR3 coding DNA: TGTGCCAGCAGCTCAACCGGGGTAAATCAGCCCCAGCATTTT.

V gene TRBV2 combines with J gene TRBJ2-1; the match to TRBD2 covers 12 bases. CDR1 and CDR2 from the germline V gene are SNHLY and FYNNEI. The CDR3 covers 15 residues. J gave up 7 bases and V 4 bases, and 5 bases lay outside the gene matches. The CDR3 coding sequence is TGTGCCAGCAGTGTTCCTAGCGGGAGGGGAAATGAGCAGTTCTTC. It specifies CASSVPSGRGNEQFF.

The chain carries TRBV11-3 and TRBJ2-2; TRBD1 matches 11 bases. This CDR3 spans 15 amino acids. CDR1 and CDR2 from the germline V gene are SGHNT and YENEEA. V shed 5 bases, J shed 3 bases, and the junction held 2 bases outside the gene matches. The CDR3: CASSRGQGDTGELFF. The DNA of the CDR3 is TGTGCCAGCAGCAGGGGACAGGGGGACACCGGGGAGCTGTTTTTT. Complete variable domain (other parts from reference TRBV11-3 and TRBJ2-2): EAGVVQSPRYKIIEKKQPVAFWCNPISGHNTLYWYLQNLGQGPELLIRYENEEAVDDSQLPKDRFSAERLKGVDSTLKIQPAELGDSAVYLCASSRGQGDTGELFFGEGSRLTVL.

This clone showed up just a few times. The chain couples TRBV5-1 to TRBJ1-2; maybe TRBD1 (5 bases). V shed 4 bases and J shed 5 bases, with 12 bases lying between them. Germline V gene lookup returns CDR1 SGHRS and CDR2 YFSETQ. This CDR3 contains 13 residues. The DNA for the CDR3 is TGCGCCAGCAGCCCCCAGGGCCTGTATGGCTACACCTTC. This encodes CASSPQGLYGYTF.

This chain uses TRBV5-6 with TRBJ2-3; possible D gene TRBD2, 6 bases. The CDR3 extends over 13 amino acids. Germline V gives CDR1 SGHDT, CDR2 YYEEEE. The V end was cut by 2 bases, the J end by 7 bases, with 11 bases between. The CDR3 DNA reads TGTGCCAGCAGCTTTAGGGACTTTTATACGCAGTATTTT. Protein: CASSFRDFYTQYF. The whole variable domain, remainder taken from reference TRBV5-6 and TRBJ2-3, is DAGVTQSPTHLIKTRGQQVTLRCSPKSGHDTVSWYQQALGQGPQFIFQYYEEEERQRGNFPDRFSGHQFPNYSSELNVNALLLGDSALYLCASSFRDFYTQYFGPGTRLTVL.

The chain recombines TRBV30 with TRBJ1-6; 7 bases match TRBD1. The CDR3 covers 15 residues. The trim removed 0 bases at V and 10 bases at J, leaving 9 bases unmatched. Germline assignment: CDR1 GTSNPN and CDR2 SVGIG (reference sequence). CDR3 residues: CAWSVRQGWGSPLHF. The CDR3, as DNA: TGTGCCTGGAGTGTACGACAGGGATGGGGGTCACCCCTCCACTTT.

The gene calls are TRBV27 and TRBJ1-5, with TRBD1 as a possible D gene (5 bases). Trimming took 2 bases from V and 0 from J, leaving 8 bases between them. The CDR3 has 15 amino acids. CDR1 is MNHEY, CDR2 SMNVEV, per germline (reference sequence). The CDR3 DNA reads as TGTGCCAGCAGTTTAACAGGTAATAGCAATCAGCCCCAGCATTTT. The encoded protein is CASSLTGNSNQPQHF.

This clone was seen a few times. The chain carries TRBV19 and TRBJ1-2; maybe TRBD1 (5 bases). CDR1 is LNHDA, CDR2 SQIVND, per germline (reference sequence). This CDR3 is 16 amino acids long. V was trimmed by 3 bases and J by 6 bases, leaving 20 bases between them. CDR3 nucleotides: TGTGCCAGTAGTATCGGGGGGACGCCCCTTAATGATGGCTACACCTTC. This encodes CASSIGGTPLNDGYTF.

The V gene is TRBV3-1 (or the pseudogene TRBV3-2), the J gene TRBJ1-6; 7 nucleotides agree with TRBD1. CDR1 is LGHDT and CDR2 is YNNKEL in the germline V gene (reference sequence). This CDR3 has 15 residues. The trim removed 5 bases at V and 7 bases at J, leaving 8 bases unmatched. The CDR3 region is CASSETGLRNSPLHF. The CDR3 DNA sequence: TGTGCCAGCAGCGAGACAGGGTTAAGGAATTCACCCCTCCACTTT.

CDR3 loop: CASSPAGGPYEQYF. The CDR3 DNA reads as TGTGCCAGCAGCCCTGCGGGGGGCCCCTACGAGCAGTACTTC. This chain uses TRBV14 with TRBJ2-7; 8 bases map to TRBD2. This CDR3 region has 14 residues. V lost 4 bases to trimming and J lost 2 bases; unmatched junction nucleotides: 4. Germline loops: CDR1 SGHDN, CDR2 FVKESK.

The CDR3 reads CAVGTGSSETQYF. The CDR3 DNA is TGTGCCGTCGGGACAGGGTCTTCGGAGACCCAGTACTTC. The rearrangement links TRBV2 to TRBJ2-5; TRBD1 matches 9 bases. The CDR3 is 13 residues long. V lost 11 bases, J lost 5 bases, and 9 bases stayed unmatched. Germline CDR1 reads SNHLY; CDR2 reads FYNNEI.

This clone showed up just a few times. The V and J genes are TRBV7-9 and TRBJ2-1, with 11 bases identical to TRBD2. Germline CDR1 SEHNR, CDR2 FQNEAQ (reference sequence). The CDR3 consists of 16 residues. After removal of 5 bases from V and 5 bases from J, the junction contained 8 bases not matched to a gene. CDR3 coding DNA: TGTGCCAGCAGCGCCGTACTAGCGGGGGCGCACAATGAGCAGTTCTTC. This translates into CASSAVLAGAHNEQFF.

The chain couples TRBV29-1 to TRBJ1-4, with unresolved D. This CDR3 is 15 amino acids long. CDR1 is SQVTM and CDR2 is ANQGSEA in the germline V gene. CDR3 sequence (DNA): TGCAGTGGGCGGGGTGCCCAAGGGTTTGACGAAAAACTGTTTTTT. It specifies CSGRGAQGFDEKLFF.